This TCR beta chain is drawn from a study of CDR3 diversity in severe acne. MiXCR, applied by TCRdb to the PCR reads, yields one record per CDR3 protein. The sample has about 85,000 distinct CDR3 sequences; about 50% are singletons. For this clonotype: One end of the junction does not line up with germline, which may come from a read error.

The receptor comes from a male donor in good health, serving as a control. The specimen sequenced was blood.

The CDR3 loop reads CASSHPRTSGTDTQYF. CDR3 nucleotides: TGCGCCAGCAGCCACCCCCGGACTAGCGGCACAGATACGCAGTATTTT. The rearrangement joins TRBV5-5 to TRBJ2-3, with TRBD2 identical over 9 bases. This CDR3 is built from 16 residues. Germline V gene lookup returns CDR1 SGHKS and CDR2 YYEKEE (reference sequence).